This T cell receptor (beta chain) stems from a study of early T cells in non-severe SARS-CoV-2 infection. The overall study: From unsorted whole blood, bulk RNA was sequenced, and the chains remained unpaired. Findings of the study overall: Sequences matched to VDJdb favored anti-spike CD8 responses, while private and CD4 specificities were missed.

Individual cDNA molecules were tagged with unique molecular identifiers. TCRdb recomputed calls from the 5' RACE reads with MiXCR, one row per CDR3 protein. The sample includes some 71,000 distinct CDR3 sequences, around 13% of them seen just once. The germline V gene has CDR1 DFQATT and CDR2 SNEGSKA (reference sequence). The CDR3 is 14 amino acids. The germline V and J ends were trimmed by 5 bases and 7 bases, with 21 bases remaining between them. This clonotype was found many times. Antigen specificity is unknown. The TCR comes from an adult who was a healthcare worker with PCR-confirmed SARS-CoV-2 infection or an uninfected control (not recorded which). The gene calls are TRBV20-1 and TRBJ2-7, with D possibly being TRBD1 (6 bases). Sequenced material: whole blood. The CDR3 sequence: CSAAPRGPLWEQYF. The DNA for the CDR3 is TGCAGTGCTGCCCCCAGGGGCCCACTTTGGGAGCAGTACTTC.